The rows below give T cell receptor beta chains drawn from one sample of a study of blood T cell repertoires in COVID-19. Assay: immunoSEQ multiplex PCR; the TCRdb copy retains only in-frame clones and omits some. The sample contains some 200,000 clones, around 84% of which appear only once. Sequencing was performed on peripheral blood. Receptor source: a man younger than 45 with active or convalescent COVID-19. Both conserved end residues are part of each CDR3. The D gene is left open where the match is weak. Some rows have no size entry. The others give once, few or many, or a class for an expanded clone.

D	V	size	J	DNA	CDR3
-	TRBV6-4	-	TRBJ1-2	TGTGCCAGCAGCGCTCAGGTGGGGGGGGCCGGCTACACCTTC	CASSAQVGGAGYTF
TRBD1	TRBV5-8	-	TRBJ2-1	TGTGCCAGCAGCCCTGGGACAGGATCCTACAATGAGCAGTTCTTC	CASSPGTGSYNEQFF
-	TRBV4-3	-	TRBJ1-5	TGCGCCAGCAGCCAAGAAGGGCGGGGGATCTATCAGCCCCAGCATTTT	CASSQEGRGIYQPQHF
TRBD1	TRBV2	-	TRBJ1-2	TGTGCCAGCAGCCAAGGACAGGGAAACTATGGCTACACCTTC	CASSQGQGNYGYTF
-	TRBV7-2	few	TRBJ1-1	TGTGCCAGCAGCTTCACAGGGTATGGGACTGAAGCTTTCTTT	CASSFTGYGTEAFF
-	TRBV7-9	once	TRBJ2-2	TGTGCCAGCAGCTTCTTCCCCGGGGGTAGTAAAACCGGGGAGCTGTTTTTT	CASSFFPGGSKTGELFF
-	TRBV27	-	TRBJ1-3	TGTGCCAGCAGTTTTACCCGGGGTCGTCCATTTACTGGAAACACCATATATTTT	CASSFTRGRPFTGNTIYF
-	TRBV6-5	-	TRBJ1-1	TGTGCCAGCAGTTACGACTTTGGAGTGAACACTGAAGCTTTCTTT	CASSYDFGVNTEAFF
TRBD2	TRBV18	-	TRBJ2-3	TGTGCCAGCTCACCCCTAGCGGGAGACACAGATACGCAGTATTTT	CASSPLAGDTDTQYF
TRBD1	TRBV19	once	TRBJ1-1	TGTGCCAGTAGTCCTGCGAGGGGGCTGGGGACTGAAGCTTTCTTT	CASSPARGLGTEAFF
TRBD2	TRBV6-4	-	TRBJ2-1	TGTGCCAGCAGTGACTCAGCGGGAGGCAATGAGCAGTTCTTC	CASSDSAGGNEQFF
TRBD2	TRBV5-6	-	TRBJ2-7	TGTGCCAGCAGCGGGGGAGGGTCCTCCGAGCAGTACTTC	CASSGGGSSEQYF
-	TRBV7-2	many	TRBJ2-7	TGTGCCAGCATGGCAGGGATGAACTACGAGCAGTACTTC	CASMAGMNYEQYF
-	TRBV7-9	-	TRBJ1-1	TGTGCCAGCAGTCCCGGGACTCCGACCTCTGAAGCTTTCTTT	CASSPGTPTSEAFF
TRBD1	TRBV19	few	TRBJ1-2	TGTGCCAGTACCTACAGGGGGCGCGAGGGAGGCTACACCTTC	CASTYRGREGGYTF
TRBD1	TRBV6-5	-	TRBJ2-3	TGTGCCAGCAGGCCCAGACAGGGCAGCACAGATACGCAGTATTTT	CASRPRQGSTDTQYF
-	TRBV7-9	-	TRBJ2-3	TGTGCCAGCAGCTCCCGGGGTCTCAGCACAGATACGCAGTATTTT	CASSSRGLSTDTQYF
TRBD2	TRBV12-3/TRBV12-4	once	TRBJ2-1	TGTGCCAGCAGGTTAGCGGGGAGGAATGAGCAGTTCTTC	CASRLAGRNEQFF
-	TRBV18	-	TRBJ2-1	TGTGCCAGCTCACAGGGGAAGTCCTACAATGAGCAGTTCTTC	CASSQGKSYNEQFF
TRBD1	TRBV11-2	few	TRBJ1-1	TGTGCCAGCAGCCCGGGACAGGGGAACACTGAAGCTTTCTTT	CASSPGQGNTEAFF
TRBD2	TRBV2	-	TRBJ2-5	TGTGCCAGCAGTGAAGCGAGCGGGGGGCTCCAAGAGACCCAGTACTTC	CASSEASGGLQETQYF
TRBD2	TRBV7-2	few	TRBJ2-5	TGTGCCAGCAGCCCAAGAGGGCTAGCGGGAGACCCGAGGGAGACCCAGTACTTC	CASSPRGLAGDPRETQYF
-	TRBV7-3	few	TRBJ2-2	TGTGCCAGCAGCTTCGGGTCCGGGGAGCTGTTTTTT	CASSFGSGELFF
-	TRBV18	-	TRBJ2-2	TGTGCCAGCTCACCTACAGGGTTCTCCCCCGGGGAGCTGTTTTTT	CASSPTGFSPGELFF
TRBD1	TRBV5-6	-	TRBJ1-6	TGTGCCAGCAGCTTGGGAGGGGGCGATTCACCCCTCCACTTT	CASSLGGGDSPLHF
TRBD1	TRBV7-9	-	TRBJ1-5	TGTGCCAGCAGCCCCGGGACAGGGGTTGCAAATCAGCCCCAGCATTTT	CASSPGTGVANQPQHF
-	TRBV5-5	few	TRBJ2-1	TGTGCCAGCAGCTGGGGAGCGCTTAGCTCCTACAATGAGCAGTTCTTC	CASSWGALSSYNEQFF
TRBD1	TRBV5-1	once	TRBJ1-4	TGCGCCAGCAGCCTCAACAGGGGAGAAAAACTGTTTTTT	CASSLNRGEKLFF
TRBD1	TRBV30	-	TRBJ2-5	TGTGCCTGGAGGATCCGGGACAGGGGACCCTCCCAGTACTTC	CAWRIRDRGPSQYF
TRBD2	TRBV27	-	TRBJ2-1	TGTGCCAGCACCCGCGGGAGCTCCTACAATGAGCAGTTCTTC	CASTRGSSYNEQFF
TRBD2	TRBV7-2	few	TRBJ2-1	TGTGCCAGCAGCTTGCAAGCGGGAGGGCCCAGCAATGAGCAGTTCTTC	CASSLQAGGPSNEQFF
-	TRBV30	-	TRBJ2-7	TGTGCCTGGAGGGGGGCAGGGCGGTCCTACGAGCAGTACTTC	CAWRGAGRSYEQYF
TRBD2	TRBV6-5	once	TRBJ2-5	TGTGCCAGCAGTTATGCTGGACTAGCGTCAGAGACCCAGTACTTC	CASSYAGLASETQYF
TRBD1	TRBV28	-	TRBJ1-5	TGTGCCAGCAGTCGGGACAGGGCCCGGCGGCAGCCCCAGCATTTT	CASSRDRARRQPQHF
-	TRBV19	-	TRBJ2-2	TGTGCCAGTAGTCCCCGGGGGGACACCTTTTTGAACACCGGGGAGCTGTTTTTT	CASSPRGDTFLNTGELFF
TRBD1	TRBV4-1	-	TRBJ1-1	TGCGCCAGCAGCCAAGCTCTGACAGGGGCAATCAACACTGAAGCTTTCTTT	CASSQALTGAINTEAFF
-	TRBV5-4	-	TRBJ2-7	TGTGCCAGCAGCTTAGAGTACGAGCAGTACTTC	CASSLEYEQYF
-	TRBV28	-	TRBJ1-1	TGTGCCAGCAGGTACGGCGGGACGATTCCTGAAGCTTTCTTT	CASRYGGTIPEAFF
TRBD2	TRBV12-3/TRBV12-4	-	TRBJ2-3	TGTGCCAGCAGGGGAGGGCCAGATACGCAGTATTTT	CASRGGPDTQYF
TRBD2	TRBV6-5	-	TRBJ2-1	TGTGCCAGCAGTCCCCCAGCGGGACCACGGGAGCAGTTCTTC	CASSPPAGPREQFF